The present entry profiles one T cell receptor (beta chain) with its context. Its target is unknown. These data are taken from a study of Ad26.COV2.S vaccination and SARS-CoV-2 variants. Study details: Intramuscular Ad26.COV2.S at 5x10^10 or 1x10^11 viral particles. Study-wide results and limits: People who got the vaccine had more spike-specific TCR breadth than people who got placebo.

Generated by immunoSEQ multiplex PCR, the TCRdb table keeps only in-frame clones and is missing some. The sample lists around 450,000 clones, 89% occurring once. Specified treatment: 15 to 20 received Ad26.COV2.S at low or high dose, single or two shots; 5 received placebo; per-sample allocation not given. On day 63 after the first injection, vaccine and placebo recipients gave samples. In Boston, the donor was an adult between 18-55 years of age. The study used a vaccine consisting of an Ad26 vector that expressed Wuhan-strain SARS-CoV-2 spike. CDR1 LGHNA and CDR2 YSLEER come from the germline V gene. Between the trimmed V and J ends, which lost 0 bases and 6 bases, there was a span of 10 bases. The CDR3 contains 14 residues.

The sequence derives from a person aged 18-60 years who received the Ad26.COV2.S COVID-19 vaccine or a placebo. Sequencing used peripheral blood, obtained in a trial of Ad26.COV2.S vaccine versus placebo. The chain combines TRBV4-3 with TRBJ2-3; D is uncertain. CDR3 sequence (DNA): TGCGCCAGCAGCCAAGACTTTGGCGACGATACGCAGTATTTT. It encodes CASSQDFGDDTQYF.